A single sample gave rise to the 15 T cell receptor beta chains below, sequenced in a study of blood T cell repertoires in COVID-19. Profiled with immunoSEQ multiplex PCR; TCRdb holds only in-frame clones, not every one. The profile shows some 290,000 clones, around four fifths of them singletons. The sample consisted of peripheral blood. All receptors derive from a man aged 60 to 75 who had recovered from COVID-19.

The chain couples TRBV7-9 to TRBJ1-2; D not certain. Germline V gene sequence: CDR1 SEHNR, CDR2 FQNEAQ (reference sequence). V lost 2 bases to trimming and J lost 3 bases, with 4 bases between them. The CDR3 loop spans 12 amino acids. The DNA of the CDR3 is TGTGCCAGCAGCTTAACTGACTATGGCTACACCTTC. This sequence encodes CASSLTDYGYTF. The full variable domain, completed using reference TRBV7-9 and TRBJ1-2, is DTGVSQNPRHKITKRGQNVTFRCDPISEHNRLYWYRQTLGQGPEFLTYFQNEAQLEKSRLLSDRFSAERPKGSFSTLEIQRTEQGDSAMYLCASSLTDYGYTFGSGTRLTVV.

The chain carries TRBV5-1 and TRBJ1-1; the D gene is possibly TRBD1 (5 bases). Per the germline V gene, CDR1 is SGHRS and CDR2 is YFSETQ. The CDR3 has 14 residues. The V end lost 5 bases, the J end lost 0 bases, and 11 bases lay between the germline ends. In DNA form, the CDR3 reads TGCGCCAGCAGTGGGGGGGAGATGAACACTGAAGCTTTCTTT. It yields the protein CASSGGEMNTEAFF.

The V call is TRBV5-1, the J call TRBJ2-2, with D perhaps matching TRBD1 (6 bases). Trimming cost V 0 bases and J 1 base, with 10 bases left between them. Germline values: CDR1 SGHRS, CDR2 YFSETQ. The CDR3 sequence is 16 residues long. The DNA for the CDR3 is TGCGCCAGCAGCTTGGCATCAGGGGTGAACACCGGGGAGCTGTTTTTT. Its translation: CASSLASGVNTGELFF.

This clone came up a few times. The genes are TRBV5-1 and TRBJ2-7; 11 bases are shared with TRBD1. The CDR3 runs 16 residues. Germline V CDR1 and CDR2: SGHRS, YFSETQ. The V and J ends lost 1 base and 10 bases, in that order; junction bases with no gene match: 13. CDR3 region: CASSLRGGTGGVDQYF. In DNA form, the CDR3 reads TGCGCCAGCAGCTTGAGAGGTGGGACAGGGGGTGTCGACCAGTACTTC.

This chain uses TRBV6-5 with TRBJ1-2, with TRBD1 as a possible D gene (5 bases). Trimming removed 6 bases at V and 0 bases at J, with 8 bases between. This CDR3 contains 13 residues. In germline, CDR1 is MNHEY, CDR2 SVGAGI. In DNA, the CDR3 is TGTGCCAGCAGAGGGGCTACTAACTATGGCTACACCTTC. Translation gives CASRGATNYGYTF.

This clone has just a few counts. V is TRBV9 and J is TRBJ2-1; tentatively, D is TRBD2 (5 bases). Germline V gene data show CDR1 as SGDLS and CDR2 as YYNGEE. CDR3 length: 15 residues. V was clipped by 0 bases and J by 6 bases, with 13 bases between them. The CDR3 reads CASSVGGRTFNEQFF. The CDR3 nucleotides read TGTGCCAGCAGCGTAGGGGGTAGGACTTTCAATGAGCAGTTCTTC. The entire variable domain, with the rest obtained from reference TRBV9 and TRBJ2-1, is as follows: DSGVTQTPKHLITATGQRVTLRCSPRSGDLSVYWYQQSLDQGLQFLIQYYNGEERAKGNILERFSAQQFPDLHSELNLSSLELGDSALYFCASSVGGRTFNEQFFGPGTRLTVL.

The CDR3: CASSLGATDTQYF. CDR3 nucleotides: TGCGCCAGCAGCTTGGGGGCGACAGATACGCAGTATTTT. The J gene is TRBJ2-3, the V gene TRBV5-1; no clear D. The length of the CDR3 is 13 residues. V lost 0 bases, J lost 3 bases, and 5 bases lay in between. CDR1 and CDR2 from the germline V gene are SGHRS and YFSETQ.

The chain has TRBV6-6 and TRBJ2-5, with 10 bases matching TRBD1. Germline-derived CDR1 and CDR2 are MNHNY and SVGAGI (reference sequence). The V segment lost 6 bases and the J segment 4 bases; nucleotides outside the gene matches: 5. The CDR3 sequence is 14 residues long. The CDR3 reads CASRGQGDRETQYF. CDR3 DNA sequence: TGTGCCAGCAGAGGACAGGGGGACCGAGAGACCCAGTACTTC.

The chain uses TRBV28 and TRBJ2-3; 7 positions agree with TRBD2. This CDR3 spans 16 amino acids. V shed 5 bases and J 2 bases; nucleotides not matched to a gene: 10. Germline CDR1 and CDR2: MDHEN and SYDVKM. The CDR3 is CASSPSRGTNTDTQYF. In nucleotides, the CDR3 is TGTGCCAGCAGTCCATCTCGGGGGACTAACACAGATACGCAGTATTTT.

The table lists this clone with a few counts. The J gene is TRBJ1-5, the V gene TRBV28, with D perhaps TRBD1 (6 bases). This CDR3 has 13 residues. Deletions cut 5 bases from V and 5 bases from J, with 10 bases between. Germline V lookup: CDR1 MDHEN, CDR2 SYDVKM. CDR3 DNA: TGTGCCAGCAGTGGGGGCGGGTATCAGCCCCAGCATTTT. The encoded protein is CASSGGGYQPQHF.

The J gene is TRBJ2-7, the V gene TRBV7-6; 9 nucleotides align to TRBD2. The CDR3 extends over 16 amino acids. Germline CDR1 reads SGHVS; CDR2 reads FNYEAQ. V gave up 5 bases and J gave up 5 bases; unmatched junction bases: 13. CDR3 sequence: CASSPAPSGNDNEQYF. The CDR3 DNA is TGTGCCAGCAGCCCCGCCCCTAGCGGGAATGACAACGAGCAGTACTTC.

The V and J genes are TRBV6-6 and TRBJ2-2; no reliable D call. Germline values: CDR1 MNHNY, CDR2 SVGAGI (reference sequence). This CDR3 has 17 residues. V dropped 5 bases and J dropped 1 base, with 17 bases sitting between them. As DNA, the CDR3 is TGTGCCAGCAGTCGCCGACCTTTGACAAGGAACACCGGGGAGCTGTTTTTT. It translates to CASSRRPLTRNTGELFF.

V usage is TRBV20-1 and J usage is TRBJ2-7, with 7 bases identical to TRBD1. The CDR3 loop spans 14 amino acids. The junction had 5 bases not matched to a gene; V was cut back by 3 bases and J by 0 bases. Germline-derived CDR1 and CDR2 are DFQATT and SNEGSKA (reference sequence). The DNA of the CDR3 is TGCAGTGCTAGTGGCAGGGGGAGCTCCTACGAGCAGTACTTC. Encoded protein: CSASGRGSSYEQYF.

This chain links TRBV6-5 with TRBJ2-5; no reliable D call. The V end lost 8 bases, the J end lost 5 bases, and 12 bases lay between the germline ends. The CDR3 loop spans 12 amino acids. In germline, CDR1 is MNHEY, CDR2 SVGAGI. CDR3 region: CASPRSLETQYF. CDR3 nucleotide sequence: TGTGCCAGCCCCAGGTCCCTCGAGACCCAGTACTTC.

The chain employs TRBV5-1 and TRBJ1-1; unclear D gene. V shed 3 bases and J shed 1 base, with 10 bases lying between them. CDR1 is SGHRS and CDR2 is YFSETQ in the germline V gene. The CDR3 has 14 amino acids. DNA for the CDR3: TGCGCCAGCAGCTCGGGTTTGGAGAACACTGAAGCTTTCTTT. Translated, it gives CASSSGLENTEAFF.